Reported below is one T cell receptor beta chain. The CDR3 contains 18 residues. Looked up from germline, CDR1 is SEHNR and CDR2 is FQNEAQ (reference sequence). The J segment lost 8 bases and the V segment lost 5 bases, leaving 18 bases of the junction unmatched. Study processing details: Scientists estimated how many nucleated cells there were by amplifying reference gene primers. Clones were sequenced by immunoSEQ multiplex PCR, and TCRdb holds only the in-frame ones, with some missing. The DNA was the basis for D and trimming; V, J and clone size are from that table. Altogether more than 60,000 clones are present, 86% being singletons, with the ten largest covering 3.5% to 5.5%. The source of the sample is a study of blood T cell repertoires in COVID-19. Turning to the study itself: COVID-19 samples from acute and convalescent phases originated in the United States, Italy and Spain.

Material for sequencing was peripheral blood. The V call is TRBV7-9, the J call TRBJ2-1; 10 nucleotides line up with TRBD2. This clonotype originated in a man between 50 and 59 years old with active COVID-19. The CDR3 protein is CASSLPPRLAGVLDEQFF. For the CDR3, the DNA is TGTGCCAGCAGCCTTCCCCCGAGACTAGCGGGTGTTTTGGATGAGCAGTTCTTC.